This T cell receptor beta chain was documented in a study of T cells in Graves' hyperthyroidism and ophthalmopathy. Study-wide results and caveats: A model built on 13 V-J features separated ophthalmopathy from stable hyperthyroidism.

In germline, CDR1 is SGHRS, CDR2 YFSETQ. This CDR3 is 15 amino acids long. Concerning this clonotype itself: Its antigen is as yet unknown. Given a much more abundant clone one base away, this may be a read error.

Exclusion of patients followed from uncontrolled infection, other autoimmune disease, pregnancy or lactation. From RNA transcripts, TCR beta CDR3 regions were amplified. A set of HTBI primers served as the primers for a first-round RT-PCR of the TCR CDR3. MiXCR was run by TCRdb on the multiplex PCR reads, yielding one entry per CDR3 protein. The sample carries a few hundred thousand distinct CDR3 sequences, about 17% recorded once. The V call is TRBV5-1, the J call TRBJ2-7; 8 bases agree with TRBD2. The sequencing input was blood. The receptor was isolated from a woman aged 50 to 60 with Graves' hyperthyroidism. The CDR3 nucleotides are TGCGCCGGCAGCACCCTTAGCGGGGCTGCCTACGAGCAGTACTTC. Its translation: CAGSTLSGAAYEQYF.